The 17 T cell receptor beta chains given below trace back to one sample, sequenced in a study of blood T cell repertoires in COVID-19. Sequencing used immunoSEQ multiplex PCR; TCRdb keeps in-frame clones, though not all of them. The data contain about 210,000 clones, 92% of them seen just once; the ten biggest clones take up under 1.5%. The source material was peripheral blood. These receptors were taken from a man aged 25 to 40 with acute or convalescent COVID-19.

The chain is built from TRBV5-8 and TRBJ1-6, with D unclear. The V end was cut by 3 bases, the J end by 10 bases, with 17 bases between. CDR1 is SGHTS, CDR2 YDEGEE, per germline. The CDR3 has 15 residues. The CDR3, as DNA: TGTGCCAGCAGCTCACCCGCGATCCTACGGTCACCCCTCCACTTT. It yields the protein CASSSPAILRSPLHF. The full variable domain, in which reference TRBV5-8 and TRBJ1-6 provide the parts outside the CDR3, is EAGVTQSPTHLIKTRGQQATLRCSPISGHTSVYWYQQALGLGLQFLLWYDEGEERNRGNFPPRFSGRQFPNYSSELNVNALELEDSALYLCASSSPAILRSPLHFGNGTRLTVT.

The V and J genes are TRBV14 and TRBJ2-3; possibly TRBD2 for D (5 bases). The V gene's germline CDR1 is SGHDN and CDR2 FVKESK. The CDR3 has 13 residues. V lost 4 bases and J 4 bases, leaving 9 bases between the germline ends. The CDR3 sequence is CASSRILADTQYF. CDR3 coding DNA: TGTGCCAGCAGCCGAATACTAGCAGATACGCAGTATTTT.

This CDR3 is CASSFWTVSSGANVLTF. Written as DNA, the CDR3 is TGTGCCAGCAGCTTCTGGACAGTTAGCTCTGGGGCCAACGTCCTGACTTTC. V and J are TRBV3-1 (or the pseudogene TRBV3-2) and TRBJ2-6; possible D gene TRBD1, 6 bases. The germline V gene has CDR1 LGHDT and CDR2 YNNKEL (reference sequence). Trimming shortened V by 5 bases and J by 0 bases, and 14 bases separated the two germline ends. The CDR3 has 17 amino acids.

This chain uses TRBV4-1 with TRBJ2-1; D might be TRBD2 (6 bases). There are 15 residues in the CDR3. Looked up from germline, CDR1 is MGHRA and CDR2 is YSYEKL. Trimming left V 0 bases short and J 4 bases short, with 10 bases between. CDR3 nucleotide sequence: TGCGCCAGCAGCCAAGACAGGGAGGCTTACAATGAGCAGTTCTTC. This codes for CASSQDREAYNEQFF.

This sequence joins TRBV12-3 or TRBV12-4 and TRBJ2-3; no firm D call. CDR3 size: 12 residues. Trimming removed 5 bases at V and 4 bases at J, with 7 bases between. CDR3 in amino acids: CASSTQADTQYF. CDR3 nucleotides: TGTGCCAGCAGTACTCAAGCAGATACGCAGTATTTT.

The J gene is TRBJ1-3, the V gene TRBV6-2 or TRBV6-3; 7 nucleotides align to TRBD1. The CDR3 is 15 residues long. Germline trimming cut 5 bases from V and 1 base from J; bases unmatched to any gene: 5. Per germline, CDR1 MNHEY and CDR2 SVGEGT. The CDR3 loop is CASSHIQGSGNTIYF. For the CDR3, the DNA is TGTGCCAGCAGTCACATACAGGGGTCTGGAAACACCATATATTTT.

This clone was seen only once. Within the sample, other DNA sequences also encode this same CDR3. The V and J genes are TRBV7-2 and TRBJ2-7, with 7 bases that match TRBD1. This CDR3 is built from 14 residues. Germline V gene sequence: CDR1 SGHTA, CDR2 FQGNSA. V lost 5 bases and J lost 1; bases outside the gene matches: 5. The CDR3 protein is CASSPRTGSYEQYF. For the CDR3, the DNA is TGTGCCAGCAGCCCCCGGACAGGATCCTACGAGCAGTACTTC.

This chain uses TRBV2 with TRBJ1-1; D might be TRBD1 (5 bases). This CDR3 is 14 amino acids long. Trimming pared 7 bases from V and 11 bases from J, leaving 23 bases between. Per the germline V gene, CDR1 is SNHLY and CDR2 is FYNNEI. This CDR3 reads CASIPVDGGLWAFF. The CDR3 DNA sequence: TGTGCCAGCATCCCCGTGGACGGGGGATTGTGGGCTTTCTTT.

CDR3 residues: CASKKGGTGNSPLHF. The CDR3 DNA reads TGTGCCAGTAAAAAGGGAGGGACGGGGAATTCACCCCTCCACTTT. The chain couples TRBV19 to TRBJ1-6, with D possibly TRBD1 on 5 matching bases. The CDR3 runs 15 residues. CDR1 LNHDA and CDR2 SQIVND come from the germline V gene (reference sequence). The V end was cut by 7 bases, the J end by 7 bases, with 17 bases between.

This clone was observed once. CDR3 protein: CAISFTGGPSYEQFF. Written as DNA, the CDR3 is TGTGCCATCAGTTTTACGGGGGGGCCCTCGTATGAGCAGTTCTTC. The chain is built from TRBV10-3 and TRBJ2-1, with TRBD2 matching 8 bases. The CDR3 has 15 amino acids. Germline values: CDR1 ENHRY, CDR2 SYGVKD. V shed 5 bases, J shed 8 bases, and the junction held 11 bases outside the gene matches.

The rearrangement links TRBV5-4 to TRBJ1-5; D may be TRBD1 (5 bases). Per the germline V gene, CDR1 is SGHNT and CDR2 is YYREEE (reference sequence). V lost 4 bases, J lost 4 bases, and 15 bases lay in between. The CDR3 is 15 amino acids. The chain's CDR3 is CASSPTPGTNQPQHF. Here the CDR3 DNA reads TGTGCCAGCAGCCCGACTCCAGGGACTAATCAGCCCCAGCATTTT.

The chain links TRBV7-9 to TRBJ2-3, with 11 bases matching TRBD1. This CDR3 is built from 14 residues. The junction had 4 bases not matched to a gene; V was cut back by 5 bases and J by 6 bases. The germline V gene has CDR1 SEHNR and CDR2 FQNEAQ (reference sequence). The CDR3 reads CASSQGQGDDTQYF. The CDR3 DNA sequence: TGTGCCAGCAGCCAGGGACAGGGGGACGATACGCAGTATTTT.

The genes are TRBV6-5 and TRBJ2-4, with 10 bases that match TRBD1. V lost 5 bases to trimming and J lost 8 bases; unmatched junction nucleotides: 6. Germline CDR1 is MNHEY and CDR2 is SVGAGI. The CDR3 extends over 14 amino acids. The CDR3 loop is CASSRDRGGDIQYF. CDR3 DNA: TGTGCCAGCAGTCGGGACAGGGGTGGGGACATTCAGTACTTC.

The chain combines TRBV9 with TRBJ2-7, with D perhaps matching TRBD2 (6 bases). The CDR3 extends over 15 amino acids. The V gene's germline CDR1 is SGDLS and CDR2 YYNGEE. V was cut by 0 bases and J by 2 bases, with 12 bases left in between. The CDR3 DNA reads TGTGCCAGCAGCGTAGACAGCGGGTCCACCTACGAGCAGTACTTC. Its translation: CASSVDSGSTYEQYF.

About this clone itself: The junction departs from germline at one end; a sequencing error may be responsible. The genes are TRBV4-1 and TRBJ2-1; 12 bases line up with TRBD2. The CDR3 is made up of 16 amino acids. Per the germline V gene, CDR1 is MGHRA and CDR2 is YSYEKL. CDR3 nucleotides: TGCACCAGCAGCCAAGCTAGCGGGGGGGCGTTTGATGAGCAGTTCTTC. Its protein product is CTSSQASGGAFDEQFF.

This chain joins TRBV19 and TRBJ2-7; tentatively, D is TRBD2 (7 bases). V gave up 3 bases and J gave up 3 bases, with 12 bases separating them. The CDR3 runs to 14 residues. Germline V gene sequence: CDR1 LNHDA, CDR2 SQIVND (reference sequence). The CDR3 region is CASSMGASGYEQYF. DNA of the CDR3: TGTGCCAGTAGTATGGGGGCTAGCGGCTACGAGCAGTACTTC.

The CDR3 protein is CASSFTSVDGETQYF. CDR3 nucleotides: TGTGCCAGCAGCTTTACCAGCGTGGATGGGGAGACCCAGTACTTC. The chain has TRBV7-9 and TRBJ2-5; D uncertain. The length of the CDR3 is 15 residues. Looked up from germline, CDR1 is SEHNR and CDR2 is FQNEAQ (reference sequence). Trimming cost V 3 bases and J 5 bases, with 16 bases left between them.